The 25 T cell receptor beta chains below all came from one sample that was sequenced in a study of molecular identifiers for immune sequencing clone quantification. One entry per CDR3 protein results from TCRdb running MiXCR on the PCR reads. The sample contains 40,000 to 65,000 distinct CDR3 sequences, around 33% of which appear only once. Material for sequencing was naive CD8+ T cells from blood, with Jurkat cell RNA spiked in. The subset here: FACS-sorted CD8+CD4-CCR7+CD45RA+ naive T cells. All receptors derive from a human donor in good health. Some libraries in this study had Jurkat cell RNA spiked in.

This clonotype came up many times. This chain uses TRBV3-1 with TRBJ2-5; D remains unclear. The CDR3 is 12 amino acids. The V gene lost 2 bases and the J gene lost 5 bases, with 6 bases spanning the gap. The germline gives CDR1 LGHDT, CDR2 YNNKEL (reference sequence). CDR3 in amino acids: CASSQTWETQYF. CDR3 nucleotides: TGTGCCAGCAGCCAAACATGGGAGACCCAGTACTTC.

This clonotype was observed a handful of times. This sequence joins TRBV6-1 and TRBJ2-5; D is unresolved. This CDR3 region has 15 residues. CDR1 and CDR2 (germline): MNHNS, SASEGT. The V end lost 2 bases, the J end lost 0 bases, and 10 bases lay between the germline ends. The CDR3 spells CASSESNGYQETQYF. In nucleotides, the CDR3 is TGTGCCAGCAGTGAATCCAACGGGTACCAAGAGACCCAGTACTTC.

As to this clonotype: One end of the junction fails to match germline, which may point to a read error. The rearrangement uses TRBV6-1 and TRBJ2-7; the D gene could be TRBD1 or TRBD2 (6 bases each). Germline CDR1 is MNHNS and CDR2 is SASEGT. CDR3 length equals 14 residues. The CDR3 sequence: CASCEGGEGYEQYF. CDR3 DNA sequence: TGTGCCAGCTGTGAGGGGGGAGAGGGCTACGAGCAGTACTTC.

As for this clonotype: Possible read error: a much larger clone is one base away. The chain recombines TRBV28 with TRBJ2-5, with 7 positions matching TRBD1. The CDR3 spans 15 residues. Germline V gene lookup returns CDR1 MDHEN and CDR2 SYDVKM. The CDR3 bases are TGTGCCAGCAGTACCATCGAGGGACAGCAAGAGAACCAGTACTTC. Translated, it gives CASSTIEGQQENQYF.

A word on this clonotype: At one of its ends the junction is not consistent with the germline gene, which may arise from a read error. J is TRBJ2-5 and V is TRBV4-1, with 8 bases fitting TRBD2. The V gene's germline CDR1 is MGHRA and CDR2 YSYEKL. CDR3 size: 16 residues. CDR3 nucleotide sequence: TGCGCCAGCAGCCATTCCGGGGGGGTACGTCAAGAGACCCAGAACTTC. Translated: CASSHSGGVRQETQNF.

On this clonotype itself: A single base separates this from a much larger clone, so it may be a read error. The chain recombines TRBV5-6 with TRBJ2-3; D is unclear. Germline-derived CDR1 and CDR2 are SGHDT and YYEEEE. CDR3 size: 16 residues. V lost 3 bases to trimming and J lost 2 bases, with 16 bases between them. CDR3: CASSCYEQPFTDTQYF. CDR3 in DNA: TGTGCCAGCAGCTGCTATGAGCAGCCTTTCACAGATACGCAGTATTTT.

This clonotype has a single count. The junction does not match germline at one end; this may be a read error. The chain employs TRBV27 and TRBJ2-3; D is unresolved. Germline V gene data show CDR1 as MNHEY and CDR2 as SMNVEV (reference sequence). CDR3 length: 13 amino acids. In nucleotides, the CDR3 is TGTGCCAGCAGTTTATCGAATCGGGTTACGCGGTATTTT. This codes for CASSLSNRVTRYF.

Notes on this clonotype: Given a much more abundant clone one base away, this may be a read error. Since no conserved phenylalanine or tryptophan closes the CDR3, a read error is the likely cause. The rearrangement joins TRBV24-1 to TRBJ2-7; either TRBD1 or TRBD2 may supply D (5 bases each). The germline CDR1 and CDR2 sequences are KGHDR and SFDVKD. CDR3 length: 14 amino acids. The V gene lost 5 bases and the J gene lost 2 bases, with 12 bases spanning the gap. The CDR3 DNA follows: TGTGCCACCAGTGCCCGAGGGGACCCCTACGAGCAGTACCTC. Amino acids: CATSARGDPYEQYL.

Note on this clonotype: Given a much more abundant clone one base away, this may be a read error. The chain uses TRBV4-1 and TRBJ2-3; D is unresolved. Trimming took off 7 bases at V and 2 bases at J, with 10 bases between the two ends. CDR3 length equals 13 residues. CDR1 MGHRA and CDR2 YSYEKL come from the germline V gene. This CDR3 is CASTSPYTDTQYF. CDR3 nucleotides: TGCGCCAGCACCAGTCCTTACACAGATACGCAGTATTTT.

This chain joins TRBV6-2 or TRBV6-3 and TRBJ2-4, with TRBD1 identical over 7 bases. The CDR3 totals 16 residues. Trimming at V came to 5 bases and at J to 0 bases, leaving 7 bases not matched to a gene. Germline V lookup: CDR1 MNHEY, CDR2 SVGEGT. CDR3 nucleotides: TGTGCCAGCAGTGAAAACAGGGGCATAGCCAAAAACATTCAGTACTTC. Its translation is CASSENRGIAKNIQYF.

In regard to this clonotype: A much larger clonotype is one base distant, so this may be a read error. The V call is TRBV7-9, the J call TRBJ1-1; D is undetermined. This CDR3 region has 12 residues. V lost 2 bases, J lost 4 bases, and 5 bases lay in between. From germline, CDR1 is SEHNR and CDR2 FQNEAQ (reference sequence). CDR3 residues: CASSLITTEAFF. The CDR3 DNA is TGTGCCAGCAGCTTAATAACCACTGAAGCTTTCTTT.

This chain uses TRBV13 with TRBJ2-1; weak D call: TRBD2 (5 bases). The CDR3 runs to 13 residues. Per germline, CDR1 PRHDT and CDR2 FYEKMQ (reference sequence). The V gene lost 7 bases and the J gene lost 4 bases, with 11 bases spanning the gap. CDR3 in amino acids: CASTPPGYNEQFF. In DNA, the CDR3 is TGTGCCAGCACACCTCCGGGGTACAATGAGCAGTTCTTC.

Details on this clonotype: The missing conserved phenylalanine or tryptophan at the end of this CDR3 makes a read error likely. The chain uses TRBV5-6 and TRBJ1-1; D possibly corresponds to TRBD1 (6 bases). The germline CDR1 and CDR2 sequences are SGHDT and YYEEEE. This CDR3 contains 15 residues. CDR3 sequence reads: CASSLGQQMNTEAFL. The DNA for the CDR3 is TGTGCCAGCAGTTTGGGACAACAAATGAACACTGAAGCTTTCTTA.

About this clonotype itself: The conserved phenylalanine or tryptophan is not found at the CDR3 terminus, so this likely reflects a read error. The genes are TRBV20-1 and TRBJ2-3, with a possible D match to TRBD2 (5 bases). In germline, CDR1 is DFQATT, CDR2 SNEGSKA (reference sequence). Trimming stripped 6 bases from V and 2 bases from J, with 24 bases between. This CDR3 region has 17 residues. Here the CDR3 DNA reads TGCAGTGCCCCACCGGTCCCCCAAGCGGAGAACACAGATACGCAGTATATT. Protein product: CSAPPVPQAENTDTQYI.

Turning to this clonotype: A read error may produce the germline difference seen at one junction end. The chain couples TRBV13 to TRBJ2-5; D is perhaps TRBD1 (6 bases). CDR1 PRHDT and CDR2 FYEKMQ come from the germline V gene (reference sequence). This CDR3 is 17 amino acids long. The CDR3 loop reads CASSPNAGTRVKESQYF. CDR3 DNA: TGTGCCAGCAGCCCGAACGCCGGGACACGTGTGAAAGAGTCCCAGTACTTC.

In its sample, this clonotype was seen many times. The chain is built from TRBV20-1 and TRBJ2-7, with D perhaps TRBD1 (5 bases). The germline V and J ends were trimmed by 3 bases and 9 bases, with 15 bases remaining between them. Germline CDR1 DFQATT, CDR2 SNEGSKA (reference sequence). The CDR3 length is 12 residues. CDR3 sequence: CSARGQGEGQYF. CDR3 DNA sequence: TGCAGTGCTAGGGGTCAGGGTGAAGGGCAGTACTTC.

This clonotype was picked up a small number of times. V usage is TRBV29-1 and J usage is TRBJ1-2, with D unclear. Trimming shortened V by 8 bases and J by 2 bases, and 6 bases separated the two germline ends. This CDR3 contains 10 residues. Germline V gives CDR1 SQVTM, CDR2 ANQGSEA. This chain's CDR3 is CSKTNYGYTF. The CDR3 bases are TGCAGCAAGACCAACTATGGCTACACCTTC.

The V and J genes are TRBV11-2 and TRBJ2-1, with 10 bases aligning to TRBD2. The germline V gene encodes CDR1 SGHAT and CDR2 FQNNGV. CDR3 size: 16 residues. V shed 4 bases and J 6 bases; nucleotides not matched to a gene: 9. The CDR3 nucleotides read TGTGCCAGCAGCTCCTGGACTAGCGGATCCCCCAATGAGCAGTTCTTC. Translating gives CASSSWTSGSPNEQFF.

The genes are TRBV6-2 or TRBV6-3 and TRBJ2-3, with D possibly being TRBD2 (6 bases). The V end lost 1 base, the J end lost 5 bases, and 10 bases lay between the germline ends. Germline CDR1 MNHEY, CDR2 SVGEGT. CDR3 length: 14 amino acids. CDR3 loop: CASSYLAVKDTQYF. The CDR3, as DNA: TGTGCCAGCAGTTACTTAGCGGTAAAAGATACGCAGTATTTT.

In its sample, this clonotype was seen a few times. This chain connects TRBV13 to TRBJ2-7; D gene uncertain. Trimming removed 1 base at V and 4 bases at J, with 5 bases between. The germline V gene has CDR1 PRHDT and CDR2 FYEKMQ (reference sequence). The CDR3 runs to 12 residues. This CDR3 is CASSLVRYEQYF. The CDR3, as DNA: TGTGCCAGCAGCTTAGTGCGGTACGAGCAGTACTTC.

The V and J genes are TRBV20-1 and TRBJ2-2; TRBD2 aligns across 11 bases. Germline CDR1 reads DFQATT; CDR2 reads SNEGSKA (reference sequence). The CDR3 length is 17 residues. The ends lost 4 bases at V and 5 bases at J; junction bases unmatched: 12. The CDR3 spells CSATGGLAGGGTGELFF. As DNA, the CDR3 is TGCAGTGCTACGGGCGGGCTAGCGGGAGGTGGAACCGGGGAGCTGTTTTTT.

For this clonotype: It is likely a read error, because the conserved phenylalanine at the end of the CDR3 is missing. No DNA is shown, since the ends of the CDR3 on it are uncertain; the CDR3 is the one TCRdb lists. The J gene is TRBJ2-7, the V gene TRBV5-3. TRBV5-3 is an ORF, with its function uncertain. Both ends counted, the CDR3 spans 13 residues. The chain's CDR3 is CASSFQRPHELYI.

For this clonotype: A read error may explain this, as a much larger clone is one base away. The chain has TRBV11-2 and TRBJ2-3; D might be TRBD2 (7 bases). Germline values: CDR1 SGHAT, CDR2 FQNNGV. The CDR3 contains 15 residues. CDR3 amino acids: CASSLETGGPDTLYF. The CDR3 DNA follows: TGTGCCAGCAGCTTAGAGACGGGGGGCCCAGATACGCTGTATTTT.

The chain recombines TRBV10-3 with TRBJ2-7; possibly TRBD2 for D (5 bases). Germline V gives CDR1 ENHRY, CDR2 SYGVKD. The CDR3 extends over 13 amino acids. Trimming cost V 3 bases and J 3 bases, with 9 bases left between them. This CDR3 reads CAISDPEGYEQYF. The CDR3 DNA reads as TGTGCCATCAGTGATCCAGAGGGCTACGAGCAGTACTTC.

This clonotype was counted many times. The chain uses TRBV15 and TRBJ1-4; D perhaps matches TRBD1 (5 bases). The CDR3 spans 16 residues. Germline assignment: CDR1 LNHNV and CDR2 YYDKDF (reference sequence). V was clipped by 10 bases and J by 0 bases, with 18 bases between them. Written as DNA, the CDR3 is TGTGCCAGCACCGGGACTACTTCCCCAACTAATGAAAAACTGTTTTTT. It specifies CASTGTTSPTNEKLFF.